This T cell receptor (beta chain) stems from a study of OX40 agonist ivuxolimab in advanced cancers. This CDR3 comprises 15 residues. CDR1 is SGHNT and CDR2 is YYREEE in the germline V gene (reference sequence). Trimming cost V 3 bases and J 1 base; bases outside gene matches: 5. Clones were read by immunoSEQ multiplex PCR, and TCRdb kept only the in-frame ones, dropping some. The sample shows fewer than 45,000 clones, around nine tenths of them seen only once. This TCR derives from an adult with an advanced solid tumor such as melanoma, head and neck, liver or kidney cancer. The sequenced sample was CD4+ or CD8+ T cells sorted from blood, obtained in a trial of the OX40 agonist ivuxolimab. The gene calls are TRBV5-4 and TRBJ2-7; 9 positions match TRBD2. For the CDR3, the DNA is TGTGCCAGCAGCTGGGAGACTAGCGGATCCTACGAGCAGTACTTC. It specifies CASSWETSGSYEQYF.